These 29 T cell receptor beta chains originate from one sample sequenced in a study of blood T cell repertoires in COVID-19. This table comes from immunoSEQ multiplex PCR, and its TCRdb copy is limited to in-frame clones, with some not included. Among roughly 260,000 clones listed, approximately 86% were seen once. The material sequenced was peripheral blood. All receptors come from a woman older than 75 with active or convalescent COVID-19.

The chain employs TRBV2 and TRBJ1-3, with D unclear. The CDR3 covers 14 residues. From germline, CDR1 is SNHLY and CDR2 FYNNEI. V gave up 8 bases and J gave up 0 bases, with 11 bases separating them. The CDR3 region has the DNA TGTGCCAGCCTCCCTTTGCGCTCTGGAAACACCATATATTTT. It translates to CASLPLRSGNTIYF.

This rearrangement joins TRBV18 to TRBJ2-7; the D gene is possibly TRBD2 (5 bases). CDR3 length: 12 amino acids. V was trimmed by 3 bases and J by 9 bases, leaving 12 bases between them. The germline CDR1 and CDR2 sequences are KGHSH and LQKENI. In DNA, the CDR3 is TGTGCCAGCTCACCCGACCTGGGGAGGCAGTACTTC. Translation: CASSPDLGRQYF.

The rearrangement links TRBV5-4 to TRBJ2-1, with 16 bases lining up with TRBD2. Trimming cost V 3 bases and J 7 bases; bases outside gene matches: 10. Germline values: CDR1 SGHNT, CDR2 YYREEE (reference sequence). The CDR3 contains 18 residues. The CDR3 loop is CASSSGTSGRAGLNEQFF. The CDR3 DNA reads TGTGCCAGCAGCTCGGGGACTAGCGGGAGGGCCGGTTTGAATGAGCAGTTCTTC.

The CDR3: CASSDPGLDEKLFF. The CDR3 DNA sequence: TGTGCCAGCAGTGATCCCGGGTTGGATGAAAAACTGTTTTTT. The chain links TRBV2 to TRBJ1-4, with no clear D. V gave up 3 bases and J gave up 6 bases, with 11 bases separating them. The CDR3 extends over 14 amino acids. Looked up from germline, CDR1 is SNHLY and CDR2 is FYNNEI.

The chain uses TRBV6-5 and TRBJ1-3, with D perhaps TRBD1 (5 bases). From germline, CDR1 is MNHEY and CDR2 SVGAGI. Trimming removed 6 bases at V and 1 base at J, with 7 bases between. The CDR3 is 13 amino acids. In DNA, the CDR3 is TGTGCCAGCAGACAGGATTCTGGAAACACCATATATTTT. It translates to CASRQDSGNTIYF.

V is TRBV5-1 and J is TRBJ2-7; tentatively, D is TRBD1 (5 bases). CDR3 length: 14 residues. Germline V CDR1 and CDR2: SGHRS, YFSETQ. The V end lost 2 bases, the J end lost 1 base, and 10 bases lay between the germline ends. The CDR3 is CASSFWQGSYEQYF. As DNA, the CDR3 is TGCGCCAGCAGCTTTTGGCAGGGTTCCTACGAGCAGTACTTC.

This chain links TRBV21-1 with TRBJ1-2; the table gives TRBD1 as D, unverified against the DNA. TRBV21-1 is recorded as a pseudogene. The CDR3 sequence is 15 residues long. In DNA, the CDR3 is TGTGCCAGCAGCAAAGCGCTTGACAGGGATGAAGTCCACACCTTC. This sequence encodes CASSKALDRDEVHTF.

The V gene is TRBV4-2, the J gene TRBJ1-5; 9 bases align to TRBD1. After removal of 3 bases from V and 1 base from J, the junction contained 13 bases not matched to a gene. The CDR3 spans 19 residues. Germline lookup yields CDR1 LGHNA and CDR2 YNFKEQ. The CDR3 reads CASSQSGQGRGGSNQPQHF. The CDR3 region has the DNA TGTGCCAGCAGCCAGAGCGGACAGGGGCGAGGAGGGAGCAATCAGCCCCAGCATTTT.

The rearrangement uses TRBV5-1 and TRBJ2-5; 11 bases align to TRBD2. CDR3 size: 14 residues. Unmatched junction bases numbered 7, after V lost 7 bases and J lost 5 bases. Germline CDR1 and CDR2: SGHRS and YFSETQ. The CDR3 DNA reads TGCGCCAGCGGACTGACTAGCGGGATTGAGACCCAGTACTTC. This translates into CASGLTSGIETQYF.

CDR3 DNA sequence: TGTGCCAGTAGAGACAGACACATGGGAGGAGAGACCCAGTACTTC. Protein product: CASRDRHMGGETQYF. The chain joins TRBV19 to TRBJ2-5; a weak D match, TRBD2 (6 bases). Germline V gene sequence: CDR1 LNHDA, CDR2 SQIVND (reference sequence). V dropped 6 bases and J dropped 4 bases, with 18 bases sitting between them. The CDR3 runs to 15 residues. Full variable domain (missing parts from reference TRBV19 and TRBJ2-5): DGGITQSPKYLFRKEGQNVTLSCEQNLNHDAMYWYRQDPGQGLRLIYYSQIVNDFQKGDIAEGYSVSREKKESFPLTVTSAQKNPTAFYLCASRDRHMGGETQYFGPGTRLLVL.

This chain connects TRBV6-6 to TRBJ2-1, with D unclear. V lost 8 bases and J 10 bases, leaving 18 bases between the germline ends. From germline, CDR1 is MNHNY and CDR2 SVGAGI (reference sequence). This CDR3 has 13 residues. CDR3 DNA sequence: TGTGCCAGCTTTGAGTATCAGGTGACCGAGCAGTTCTTC. Amino acids: CASFEYQVTEQFF.

Turning to this clone: Different DNA sequences within this sample yield the same CDR3. This chain links TRBV29-1 with TRBJ1-3, with TRBD1 matching over 7 bases. The CDR3 contains 13 residues. V trimming: 6 bases; J trimming: 2 bases; junction bases outside the gene matches: 4. CDR1 and CDR2 (germline): SQVTM, ANQGSEA. CDR3 in DNA: TGCAGCGTGGAGACAGGGACTGGAAACACCATATATTTT. Encoded protein: CSVETGTGNTIYF.

The chain carries TRBV3-1 (or the pseudogene TRBV3-2) and TRBJ1-5; D possibly corresponds to TRBD1 (6 bases). CDR3 length: 13 amino acids. CDR1 and CDR2 from the germline V gene are LGHDT and YNNKEL (reference sequence). Trimming cost V 4 bases and J 7 bases, with 11 bases left between them. CDR3 in DNA: TGTGCCAGCAGCCCAGGGGTATTGCAGCCCCAGCATTTT. It encodes CASSPGVLQPQHF.

The chain recombines TRBV12-3 or TRBV12-4 with TRBJ2-6; D gene unclear. The CDR3 has 12 residues. Trimming removed 7 bases at V and 2 bases at J, with 3 bases between. The chain's CDR3 is CASTAGANVLTF. The CDR3 DNA reads TGTGCCAGCACAGCTGGGGCCAACGTCCTGACTTTC.

The chain recombines TRBV19 with TRBJ2-3; D gene unclear. The germline V and J ends were trimmed by 7 bases and 0 bases, with 8 bases remaining between them. The germline CDR1 and CDR2 sequences are LNHDA and SQIVND (reference sequence). The CDR3 is made up of 13 amino acids. The CDR3 region is CASTGPSTDTQYF. CDR3 bases: TGTGCCAGTACTGGCCCTAGCACAGATACGCAGTATTTT.

CDR3 region: CASSFGDSTEQYF. CDR3 DNA sequence: TGCGCCAGCAGCTTCGGGGACAGCACAGAACAGTACTTC. The genes are TRBV5-1 and TRBJ2-7; TRBD1 matches at 7 bases. The CDR3 covers 13 residues. The V and J ends lost 2 bases and 10 bases, in that order; junction bases with no gene match: 9. Looked up from germline, CDR1 is SGHRS and CDR2 is YFSETQ. The full variable domain, in which reference TRBV5-1 and TRBJ2-7 provide the parts outside the CDR3, is KAGVTQTPRYLIKTRGQQVTLSCSPISGHRSVSWYQQTPGQGLQFLFEYFSETQRNKGNFPGRFSGRQFSNSRSEMNVSTLELGDSALYLCASSFGDSTEQYFGPGTRLTVT.

The chain links TRBV6-5 to TRBJ1-5; D remains ambiguous. The V end was cut by 10 bases, the J end by 3 bases, with 16 bases between. The CDR3 has 14 residues. Germline CDR1 reads MNHEY; CDR2 reads SVGAGI. CDR3 protein: CATSPGRFNQPQHF. CDR3 sequence (DNA): TGTGCCACCTCCCCCGGGAGATTCAATCAGCCCCAGCATTTT.

CDR3 loop: CASSVGTVGSYTF. The CDR3, as DNA: TGTGCCAGCAGTGTCGGGACAGTTGGTAGCTACACCTTC. The chain links TRBV6-4 to TRBJ1-2, with TRBD1 matching over 7 bases. The V and J ends lost 4 bases and 9 bases, in that order; junction bases with no gene match: 8. Looked up from germline, CDR1 is MRHNA and CDR2 is SNTAGT. CDR3 length: 13 amino acids.

The CDR3 DNA reads TGTGCCACCAGCAGAGGGGACAGAGACTTCTATGGCTACACCTTC. This gives the protein CATSRGDRDFYGYTF. The chain combines TRBV15 with TRBJ1-2; 7 positions agree with TRBD1. This CDR3 is built from 15 residues. The J segment lost 4 bases and the V segment lost 1 base, leaving 6 bases of the junction unmatched. Germline assignment: CDR1 LNHNV and CDR2 YYDKDF (reference sequence).

This clone was detected a few times. The chain joins TRBV3-1 (or the pseudogene TRBV3-2) to TRBJ1-3, with D uncertain. V lost 1 base, J lost 3 bases, and 10 bases lay in between. Germline assignment: CDR1 LGHDT and CDR2 YNNKEL (reference sequence). This CDR3 is built from 15 residues. The CDR3 nucleotides are TGTGCCAGCAGCCAAGTGCCAGGTTATGGAAACACCATATATTTT. Translated, it gives CASSQVPGYGNTIYF.

J is TRBJ2-3 and V is TRBV15; 12 bases are a match to TRBD2. V shed 8 bases, J shed 4 bases, and the junction held 7 bases outside the gene matches. The CDR3 sequence is 15 residues long. Germline CDR1 and CDR2: LNHNV and YYDKDF (reference sequence). As DNA, the CDR3 is TGTGCCACCCTTGCGGGACTAGCGGGTTCAGATACGCAGTATTTT. This sequence encodes CATLAGLAGSDTQYF.

This chain connects TRBV5-1 to TRBJ2-5; possible D gene TRBD2, 6 bases. Trimming cost V 2 bases and J 1 base, with 9 bases left between them. The CDR3 is made up of 14 amino acids. Germline V gene sequence: CDR1 SGHRS, CDR2 YFSETQ. The CDR3 protein is CASSFGDFQETQYF. In DNA, the CDR3 is TGCGCCAGCAGCTTTGGGGACTTCCAAGAGACCCAGTACTTC.

The table lists this clone with a few counts. The gene calls are TRBV6-5 and TRBJ2-7; no clear D gene. The CDR3 runs to 14 residues. CDR1 MNHEY and CDR2 SVGAGI come from the germline V gene. With 5 bases removed from V and 7 bases from J, the gap between germline ends came to 18 bases. In DNA, the CDR3 is TGTGCCAGCAGTCGGGTAGGTCATACGTATGAGCAGTACTTC. Protein sequence: CASSRVGHTYEQYF.

V and J are TRBV19 and TRBJ2-7; TRBD2 might be the D (6 bases). CDR1 is LNHDA, CDR2 SQIVND, per germline (reference sequence). The V end was cut by 7 bases, the J end by 7 bases, with 14 bases between. The CDR3 loop spans 12 amino acids. The CDR3 here is CASTGVGREQYF. CDR3 DNA: TGTGCCAGTACGGGAGTGGGTCGTGAGCAGTACTTC.

The chain employs TRBV5-4 and TRBJ2-2; 10 bases are shared with TRBD1. V trimming: 3 bases; J trimming: 5 bases; junction bases outside the gene matches: 7. The germline V gene has CDR1 SGHNT and CDR2 YYREEE (reference sequence). This CDR3 contains 16 residues. CDR3 region: CASSSRTGGDTGELFF. In DNA form, the CDR3 reads TGTGCCAGCAGCTCTCGGACAGGGGGAGATACCGGGGAGCTGTTTTTT.

The rearrangement links TRBV5-6 to TRBJ2-7; tentative D call: TRBD2 (5 bases). This CDR3 contains 10 residues. From germline, CDR1 is SGHDT and CDR2 YYEEEE. CDR3 bases: TGTGAGGACCGGGGCTACGAGCAGTACTTC. Translated, it gives CEDRGYEQYF.

The V and J genes are TRBV13 and TRBJ1-2, with 7 bases identical to TRBD1. The V and J ends lost 1 base and 5 bases, in that order; junction bases with no gene match: 1. This CDR3 comprises 13 residues. In germline, CDR1 is PRHDT, CDR2 FYEKMQ (reference sequence). The CDR3 spells CASSLAQGYGYTF. As DNA, the CDR3 is TGTGCCAGCAGCTTAGCACAGGGGTATGGCTACACCTTC. Together with reference TRBV13 and TRBJ1-2, the CDR3 gives the full variable domain: AAGVIQSPRHLIKEKRETATLKCYPIPRHDTVYWYQQGPGQDPQFLISFYEKMQSDKGSIPDRFSAQQFSDYHSELNMSSLELGDSALYFCASSLAQGYGYTFGSGTRLTVV.

V and J are TRBV3-1 (or the pseudogene TRBV3-2) and TRBJ2-3, with D possibly TRBD2 on 6 matching bases. The V gene lost 6 bases and the J gene lost 2 bases, with 9 bases spanning the gap. Germline V lookup: CDR1 LGHDT, CDR2 YNNKEL (reference sequence). CDR3 length: 13 amino acids. The DNA for the CDR3 is TGTGCCAGCAGTCCGGGACTCACAGATACGCAGTATTTT. Protein: CASSPGLTDTQYF.

The chain couples TRBV4-1 to TRBJ1-3; D is possibly TRBD1 (5 bases). The V gene's germline CDR1 is MGHRA and CDR2 YSYEKL. The CDR3 consists of 18 residues. V was trimmed by 0 bases and J by 7 bases, leaving 22 bases between them. In DNA, the CDR3 is TGCGCCAGCAGCCAAGATGACAGAATAATTCTTTTAGAGAACACCATATATTTT. Its protein product is CASSQDDRIILLENTIYF.